The T cell receptor (beta chain) described here comes from a study of blood T cell repertoires in COVID-19 (dated by TCRdb to about 2020). Background for the entire study: The collaborator samples originated in the United States, Italy and Spain and spanned the acute and convalescent phases of COVID-19. Where available, HLA class I and class II types were obtained from metadata supplied by the sample provider rather than from assay-based typing. The repertoires were released in a freely available public database meant as a resource for research on the immune response to SARS-CoV-2. The material from the prospective study consisted of cDNA or gDNA derived from T cells, B-cell-depleted T cells, or PBMCs. Nearly every sample came with metadata listing a de-identified subject ID, COVID-19 status, age in years and sex. The dataset comprised deeply sampled blood TCRbeta repertoires from subjects exposed to, actively infected with, or recovered from COVID-19. Samples were obtained from the ongoing ImmuneRACE study (first 160 participants) and from 1,254 subjects provided by 6 global collaborators. What the work shows at the level of the full study, not this receptor alone: How much clinical and demographic metadata was included differed by source and by participant, and the metadata was provided uncurated.

In the prospective study, participants were about 18 to 95 years old, resided in fewer than 25 geographic areas of the United States, and were enrolled through a virtual design. In the prospective study, cohorts were assigned on the basis of participant-reported clinical history obtained from a screening survey and a study questionnaire. Exposed participants had been in contact, within 2 weeks of entering the study, with a person who had a PCR-confirmed or clinician-diagnosed case of COVID-19. Mobile phlebotomists in the prospective study collected whole blood, serum and a nasopharyngeal or oropharyngeal swab from every participant. Over a roughly two-month period, participants in the prospective study had the option of providing additional blood draws and questionnaires. Before DNA extraction, blood samples from the prospective study were shipped at room temperature or frozen. A remark on this clone: The antigen it binds to is not known. No much larger clonotype is one base removed from it; base qualities were not supplied.

TCRbeta CDR3 regions were amplified from genomic DNA by means of the immunoSEQ Assay, a bias-controlled multiplex PCR. The study's own analysis went as follows. The number of nucleated cells in each sample was estimated from the amplification of reference gene primers within the assay. To quantify the absolute abundance of each unique TCRbeta CDR3 rearrangement, sequence reads were collapsed and filtered. For each sample, productive Simpson clonality was calculated as the square root of Simpson's diversity index across productive rearrangements. What TCRdb holds here is the immuneACCESS table cut down to in-frame rearrangements. Part of the clones is not present; checked against another copy, under half of the missing clones reflect an unresolved V gene, and the others are unexplained. V and J calls and clone size are those listed in that table; D and trimming were worked out from the DNA. This sample gives fewer than 250,000 clones in total; roughly 85% of them show up just once. The ten largest make up 3% to 4.5% of the sample.

Inclusive of the bounding cysteine and phenylalanine, the CDR3 is 16 residues long. Only the CDR3 DNA stays, 48 bases, in frame from base 1. The germline V gene encodes CDR1 SNHLY and CDR2 FYNNEI. Trimming takes 1 base from V and 9 bases from J, and the germline ends sit 21 bases apart. The sequence is built from TRBV2 and TRBJ1-2, with the identity of the D gene unclear. Sequencing was performed on PBMCs or T cells enriched from blood (not recorded which). The TCR sequence derives from a woman aged 40 to 50 who had been exposed to COVID-19. At the DNA level, the sequence is TGTGCCAGCAGTGAAGAGGGTTCGGGGTGGGGTTTGAGCTACACCTTC. Its protein is CASSEEGSGWGLSYTF.